Listed here is a single T cell receptor beta chain. The data belong to a study of early T cells in non-severe SARS-CoV-2 infection. The CDR3 totals 13 residues. The V gene lost 2 bases and the J gene lost 4 bases, with 8 bases spanning the gap. Germline CDR1 SEHNR, CDR2 FQNEAQ (reference sequence). TCRdb re-called the 5' RACE reads through MiXCR, storing one row per CDR3 protein. The table has over 70,000 distinct CDR3 sequences, approximately 14% seen once. This sequence joins TRBV7-9 and TRBJ2-5; no definite D call. This receptor was taken from an adult who was a healthcare worker with PCR-confirmed SARS-CoV-2 infection or an uninfected control (not recorded which). The specimen was whole blood. CDR3: CASSLTVVETQYF. The CDR3 DNA reads TGTGCCAGCAGCTTAACGGTGGTAGAGACCCAGTACTTC.